This T cell receptor beta chain was sequenced during a study of Graves' ophthalmopathy and Graves' hyperthyroidism. The study's findings and limits: Most thyroid clonotypes expanded beyond 0.001 frequency were also found in blood.

Transcripts of RNA were the source for amplifying TCR beta CDR3 regions. HTBI primers primed a first-round RT-PCR, and a second-round multiplex PCR followed. One entry per CDR3 protein, called by TCRdb with MiXCR from the multiplex PCR reads. The profile shows a few hundred thousand distinct CDR3 sequences, roughly 40% of them singletons. Many counts were recorded for this clonotype. The antigen remains undetermined. This sequence was found in an adult man with Graves' hyperthyroidism. The specimen was peripheral blood or thyroid tissue (not recorded which).

CDR3 in amino acids: CASSRQEGETQYF. Here the CDR3 DNA reads TGTGCCAGCAGTAGACAAGAGGGGGAGACCCAGTACTTC. The chain has TRBV6-6 and TRBJ2-5; D might be TRBD1 or TRBD2, each matching 5 bases. CDR3 length: 13 residues. Germline V gene sequence: CDR1 MNHNY, CDR2 SVGAGI (reference sequence). V gave up 5 bases and J gave up 5 bases, with 12 bases separating them.